Listed here are 30 T cell receptor beta chains from one sample, sequenced in a study of CD8 T cells in ankylosing spondylitis. TCRdb fed the 5' RACE reads into MiXCR, producing one record per CDR3 protein. This table has roughly 190,000 distinct CDR3 sequences, around 13% appearing once. The sample comprised blood, either unsorted or a sorted T cell fraction (not recorded which). Receptor source: a male donor with ankylosing spondylitis or in good health (not recorded which).

Only a few counts were recorded for this clonotype. The CDR3 is CASSPSGGGGDTQYF. In DNA, the CDR3 is TGTGCCAGCAGCCCAAGCGGCGGGGGGGGAGATACGCAGTATTTT. The V gene is TRBV7-7, the J gene TRBJ2-3; 9 bases are a match to TRBD2. The length of the CDR3 is 15 residues. Trimming cost V 5 bases and J 5 bases; bases outside gene matches: 8. Germline CDR1 reads SSHAT; CDR2 reads FNYEAQ (reference sequence).

This clonotype was detected ten times or more. This chain uses TRBV20-1 with TRBJ2-7; 9 bases fit TRBD1. This CDR3 has 14 amino acids. Germline CDR1 DFQATT, CDR2 SNEGSKA (reference sequence). The J segment lost 6 bases and the V segment lost 5 bases, leaving 11 bases of the junction unmatched. CDR3 nucleotides: TGCAGTGCTTTGACCACCGGGACAGGGATCGAGCAGTACTTC. Its translation is CSALTTGTGIEQYF.

The chain has TRBV5-1 and TRBJ1-2; D uncertain. The CDR3 runs 12 residues. Germline CDR1 SGHRS, CDR2 YFSETQ. The V gene lost 0 bases and the J gene lost 6 bases, with 6 bases spanning the gap. CDR3 in amino acids: CASSLAKDGYTF. CDR3 DNA: TGCGCCAGCAGCTTGGCCAAGGATGGCTACACCTTC.

This clonotype has just a few counts. CDR3 nucleotides: TGTGCCAGCAGAGCCATGGGGAATAATTCACCCCTCCACTTT. It translates to CASRAMGNNSPLHF. The chain employs TRBV12-3 or TRBV12-4 and TRBJ1-6; unclear D gene. The V gene lost 6 bases and the J gene lost 5 bases, with 11 bases spanning the gap. The CDR3 is made up of 14 amino acids.

V and J are TRBV10-3 and TRBJ2-1, with 15 positions matching TRBD2. Germline assignment: CDR1 ENHRY and CDR2 SYGVKD. V shed 7 bases and J 6 bases; nucleotides not matched to a gene: 7. The CDR3 extends over 16 amino acids. CDR3 in amino acids: CAITGTSGGTTNEQFF. The DNA for the CDR3 is TGTGCCATCACAGGGACTAGCGGGGGGACCACCAATGAGCAGTTCTTC.

The chain joins TRBV4-1 to TRBJ2-3; D is perhaps TRBD1 or TRBD2 (6 bases each). This CDR3 region has 16 residues. Germline assignment: CDR1 MGHRA and CDR2 YSYEKL. Trimming cost V 0 bases and J 3 bases, with 13 bases left between them. The CDR3 sequence is CASSQDGSGATDTQYF. CDR3 in DNA: TGCGCCAGCAGCCAAGACGGATCGGGGGCTACAGATACGCAGTATTTT.

The genes are TRBV6-5 and TRBJ2-1; D unresolved. The V gene's germline CDR1 is MNHEY and CDR2 SVGAGI. V lost 0 bases and J 6 bases, leaving 9 bases between the germline ends. CDR3 length: 14 amino acids. The CDR3 DNA reads as TGTGCCAGCAGTTACTCGGCTGTGGGCAATGAGCAGTTCTTC. Translated: CASSYSAVGNEQFF.

V usage is TRBV20-1 and J usage is TRBJ1-1; possibly TRBD1 for D (6 bases). This CDR3 region has 11 residues. CDR1 and CDR2 (germline): DFQATT, SNEGSKA (reference sequence). The CDR3 DNA follows: TGCAGGGGCGAGGGGGACACTGAAGCTTTCTTT. Its protein product is CRGEGDTEAFF.

The DNA for the CDR3 is TGTGCCAGCAGCCCCGGTCGTAACTTTCAGAACACCGGGGAGCTGTTTTTT. Residues: CASSPGRNFQNTGELFF. The chain has TRBV7-9 and TRBJ2-2; D ambiguous. The CDR3 contains 17 residues. V gave up 5 bases and J gave up 1 base, with 17 bases separating them. The germline V gene encodes CDR1 SEHNR and CDR2 FQNEAQ (reference sequence).

This clonotype has just a few counts. This chain joins TRBV7-2 and TRBJ2-7, with TRBD2 identical over 7 bases. The CDR3 extends over 17 amino acids. Germline V gives CDR1 SGHTA, CDR2 FQGNSA. V gave up 5 bases and J gave up 3 bases; unmatched junction bases: 16. CDR3 loop: CASSKSWSSGSGYEQYF. The CDR3 region has the DNA TGTGCCAGCAGCAAATCGTGGTCTAGCGGTTCCGGCTACGAGCAGTACTTC.

This clonotype was detected only a few times. The genes are TRBV12-3 or TRBV12-4 and TRBJ1-1; no firm D call. The CDR3 is made up of 14 amino acids. V lost 1 base and J 4 bases, leaving 10 bases between the germline ends. CDR3 in amino acids: CASSLGKHITEAFF. The CDR3 bases are TGTGCCAGCAGTTTAGGGAAGCACATCACTGAAGCTTTCTTT.

This clonotype was seen repeatedly, ten times or more. This chain uses TRBV9 with TRBJ1-2; 8 bases are shared with TRBD1. CDR1 is SGDLS and CDR2 is YYNGEE in the germline V gene. V dropped 3 bases and J dropped 7; count of bases not matched to a gene: 11. The CDR3 covers 15 residues. The CDR3 DNA reads as TGTGCCAGCAGCGCTTGGACAGGGAAGAGTCGTGGCTACACCTTC. Protein: CASSAWTGKSRGYTF.

This clonotype was recorded a few times. This rearrangement joins TRBV3-1 to TRBJ1-1, with D maybe TRBD1 (5 bases). In germline, CDR1 is LGHDT, CDR2 YNNKEL (reference sequence). This CDR3 is built from 17 residues. The ends were cut back, 4 bases at V and 0 bases at J, with 18 bases in the middle. CDR3 protein: CASSRHYGGGLNTEAFF. CDR3 nucleotide sequence: TGTGCCAGCAGCCGACATTACGGGGGGGGATTGAACACTGAAGCTTTCTTT.

This rearrangement joins TRBV25-1 to TRBJ2-7, with 8 bases that match TRBD1. The trim removed 5 bases at V and 5 bases at J, leaving 5 bases unmatched. The CDR3 loop spans 13 amino acids. Germline CDR1 reads MGHDK; CDR2 reads SYGVNS. The CDR3 bases are TGTGCCAGCAGTCAACAGGGGGATCACGAGCAGTACTTC. Encoded protein: CASSQQGDHEQYF.

This clonotype was detected once. The chain has TRBV12-3 or TRBV12-4 and TRBJ2-3; D remains unclear. V was shortened by 6 bases and J by 0 bases, with 13 bases between the two germline ends. This CDR3 has 15 amino acids. CDR3 in amino acids: CASRADRPSTDTQYF. The CDR3, as DNA: TGTGCCAGCAGGGCGGACCGACCTAGCACAGATACGCAGTATTTT.

The chain combines TRBV14 with TRBJ2-7; TRBD2 aligns across 8 bases. The trim removed 0 bases at V and 3 bases at J, leaving 16 bases unmatched. Germline loops: CDR1 SGHDN, CDR2 FVKESK. CDR3 length: 19 residues. CDR3 bases: TGTGCCAGCAGCCAAGATTCGCGGGGGGTAAGCGTAGGGGACTACGAGCAGTACTTC. It encodes CASSQDSRGVSVGDYEQYF.

Concerning this clonotype itself: With a much larger clone just one base away, this may be a read error. The V call is TRBV4-1, the J call TRBJ2-2; no clear D. CDR3 length: 15 residues. Germline CDR1 MGHRA, CDR2 YSYEKL. Trimming took 1 base from V and 5 from J, leaving 11 bases between them. The CDR3, as DNA: TGCGCCAGCAGCCAAGCCGACGGTGAAACCGGGGAGCTGTTTTTT. Its translation is CASSQADGETGELFF.

The gene calls are TRBV6-6 and TRBJ1-1; 7 nucleotides align to TRBD1. Germline trimming cut 8 bases from V and 1 base from J; bases unmatched to any gene: 4. This CDR3 is 13 amino acids long. Per germline, CDR1 MNHNY and CDR2 SVGAGI (reference sequence). This chain's CDR3 is CASSGQSNTEAFF. CDR3 nucleotides: TGTGCCAGCTCGGGACAGTCGAACACTGAAGCTTTCTTT.

This clonotype was found a few times. The chain links TRBV28 to TRBJ1-2, with a weak D call TRBD1 (5 bases). There are 13 residues in the CDR3. Between the trimmed V and J ends, which lost 9 bases and 6 bases, there was a span of 17 bases. Germline V gives CDR1 MDHEN, CDR2 SYDVKM. The CDR3 loop reads CASKHQTGHGYTF. CDR3 DNA sequence: TGTGCCAGTAAACACCAGACGGGACATGGCTACACCTTC.

The V gene is TRBV14, the J gene TRBJ2-7; D perhaps matches TRBD2 (5 bases). The CDR3 runs 13 residues. V lost 2 bases and J lost 2, with 7 bases in between. Germline CDR1 and CDR2: SGHDN and FVKESK. The CDR3 DNA reads as TGTGCCAGCAGCCAAAGCGGAGCCTACGAGCAGTACTTC. Protein: CASSQSGAYEQYF.

This clonotype was counted only a few times. The J gene is TRBJ1-2, the V gene TRBV12-3 or TRBV12-4, with TRBD1 matching over 7 bases. The CDR3 loop spans 14 amino acids. The V segment lost 8 bases and the J segment 4 bases; nucleotides outside the gene matches: 10. In DNA form, the CDR3 reads TGTGCCAGCGACCACAGGGGTGGTGGCTATGGCTACACCTTC. Its translation is CASDHRGGGYGYTF.

In this sample, this clonotype turned up many times. The chain has TRBV5-1 and TRBJ2-2; D unclear. V lost 0 bases to trimming and J lost 2 bases, with 8 bases between them. Germline V gives CDR1 SGHRS, CDR2 YFSETQ. The length of the CDR3 is 15 residues. This chain's CDR3 is CASSLEVINTGELFF. CDR3 DNA: TGCGCCAGCAGCTTGGAAGTTATCAACACCGGGGAGCTGTTTTTT.

The table lists this clonotype with a few counts. This sequence joins TRBV19 and TRBJ2-1; TRBD2 agrees at 11 bases. V shed 7 bases and J 0 bases; nucleotides not matched to a gene: 11. Germline V lookup: CDR1 LNHDA, CDR2 SQIVND (reference sequence). This CDR3 spans 18 amino acids. CDR3 sequence: CASTPGTSGFSSYNEQFF. The CDR3 DNA reads TGTGCCAGTACCCCAGGGACTAGCGGTTTTAGCTCCTACAATGAGCAGTTCTTC. The complete variable domain, with remaining parts taken from reference TRBV19 and TRBJ2-1, reads DGGITQSPKYLFRKEGQNVTLSCEQNLNHDAMYWYRQDPGQGLRLIYYSQIVNDFQKGDIAEGYSVSREKKESFPLTVTSAQKNPTAFYLCASTPGTSGFSSYNEQFFGPGTRLTVL.

This clonotype was observed many times. The rearrangement joins TRBV24-1 to TRBJ1-5; a weak D match, TRBD1 (6 bases). This CDR3 has 12 amino acids. CDR1 and CDR2 (germline): KGHDR, SFDVKD. Deletions cut 12 bases from V and 4 bases from J, with 12 bases between. The CDR3 sequence is CAPQGKNQPQHF. The CDR3 DNA is TGTGCCCCACAGGGAAAGAATCAGCCCCAGCATTTT.

The V call is TRBV9, the J call TRBJ2-1; D is possibly TRBD2 (6 bases). Germline V gives CDR1 SGDLS, CDR2 YYNGEE. There are 16 residues in the CDR3. V lost 4 bases and J lost 5, with 19 bases in between. CDR3 DNA: TGTGCCAGCAGCTCCTTAGGGACTGGAGGTGACAATGAGCAGTTCTTC. Protein product: CASSSLGTGGDNEQFF.

The gene calls are TRBV10-2 and TRBJ1-2; D call uncertain. Trimming took off 0 bases at V and 8 bases at J, with 7 bases between the two ends. The CDR3 is 12 amino acids. Per germline, CDR1 WSHSY and CDR2 SAAADI. CDR3 region: CASSESLEGYTF. CDR3 coding DNA: TGCGCCAGCAGTGAGTCTCTGGAGGGCTACACCTTC.

This sequence joins TRBV12-3 or TRBV12-4 and TRBJ2-2; D unresolved. The CDR3 is 14 amino acids. V lost 1 base to trimming and J lost 1 base, with 4 bases between them. CDR3 protein: CASSLEENTGELFF. The CDR3 region has the DNA TGTGCCAGCAGTTTAGAGGAGAACACCGGGGAGCTGTTTTTT.

This clonotype appeared many times. The genes are TRBV20-1 and TRBJ2-1; D may be TRBD2 (6 bases). The germline gives CDR1 DFQATT, CDR2 SNEGSKA (reference sequence). The V and J ends lost 6 bases and 3 bases respectively, with 15 bases between them. The CDR3 extends over 14 amino acids. The CDR3 DNA is TGCAGTGCCATCGGGACTGGGTTCTACAATGAGCAGTTCTTC. Protein: CSAIGTGFYNEQFF.

This clonotype was found once. J is TRBJ2-1 and V is TRBV3-1; tentatively, D is TRBD2 (5 bases). Germline V gene data show CDR1 as LGHDT and CDR2 as YNNKEL (reference sequence). Trimming took 3 bases from V and 4 from J, leaving 13 bases between them. The CDR3 is made up of 15 amino acids. CDR3 residues: CASSQSGLDYNEQFF. The DNA of the CDR3 is TGTGCCAGCAGCCAGAGCGGACTCGATTACAATGAGCAGTTCTTC.

This clonotype was detected a few times. The chain recombines TRBV5-6 with TRBJ1-2; 9 bases are shared with TRBD1. With 0 bases clipped from V and 5 bases from J, the junction kept 14 bases outside the gene matches. This CDR3 spans 18 amino acids. The germline V gene has CDR1 SGHDT and CDR2 YYEEEE. The CDR3 region is CASSLGPPTGGLGYGYTF. The DNA of the CDR3 is TGTGCCAGCAGCTTGGGCCCCCCTACAGGGGGCTTGGGGTATGGCTACACCTTC.